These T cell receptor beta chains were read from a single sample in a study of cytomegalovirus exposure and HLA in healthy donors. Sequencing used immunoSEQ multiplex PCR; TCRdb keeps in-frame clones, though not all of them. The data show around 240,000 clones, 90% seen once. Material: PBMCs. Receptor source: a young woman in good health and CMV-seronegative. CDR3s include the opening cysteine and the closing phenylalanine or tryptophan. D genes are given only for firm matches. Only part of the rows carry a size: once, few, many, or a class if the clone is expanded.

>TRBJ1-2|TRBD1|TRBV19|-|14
TGTGCCAGTAGTACTGGACAGGGTTACTATGGCTACACCTTC
CASSTGQGYYGYTF
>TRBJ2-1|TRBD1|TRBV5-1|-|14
TGCGCCAGCACCAGGGGGACCCTTTACAATGAGCAGTTCTTC
CASTRGTLYNEQFF
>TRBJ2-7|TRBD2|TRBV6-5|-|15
TGTGCCAGCTCGGGGGGGTACATCTTTACCTACGAGCAGTACTTC
CASSGGYIFTYEQYF
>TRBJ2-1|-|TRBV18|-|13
TGTGCCAGCTCACTAACAGGGGAGGATGAGCAGTTCTTC
CASSLTGEDEQFF
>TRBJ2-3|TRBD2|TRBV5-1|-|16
TGCGCCAGCAGCTCAACTAGCGGGGGGGCCACAGATACGCAGTATTTT
CASSSTSGGATDTQYF
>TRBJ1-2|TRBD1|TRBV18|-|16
TGTGCCAGCTCACCGATTCGACAGGGCTCCCTCTATGGCTACACCTTC
CASSPIRQGSLYGYTF
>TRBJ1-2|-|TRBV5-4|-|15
TGTGCCAGCAGCTTGGCCGTGGGGGGAATCTATGGCTACACCTTC
CASSLAVGGIYGYTF
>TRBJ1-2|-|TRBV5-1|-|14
TGCGCCAGCAGCTTGTCAGGAGGGAACTATGGCTACACCTTC
CASSLSGGNYGYTF
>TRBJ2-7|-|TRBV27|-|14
TGTGCCAGCAGTTTGGTGGCAGGGGTCGACGAGCAGTACTTC
CASSLVAGVDEQYF
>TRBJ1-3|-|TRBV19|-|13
TGTGCCAGTAGTCAGGGACTCGGAAACACCATATATTTT
CASSQGLGNTIYF
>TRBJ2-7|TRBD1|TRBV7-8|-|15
TGTGCCAGCAGCCTTCACAGGGGGCCATCCTACGAGCAGTACTTC
CASSLHRGPSYEQYF
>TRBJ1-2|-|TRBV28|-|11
TGTGCCAGCACAAGGGGTATTAGCTACACCTTC
CASTRGISYTF
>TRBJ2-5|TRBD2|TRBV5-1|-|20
TGCGCCAGCAGCTTATCCCCATTGCGGGGGGGCCAAAGTTTGTGGGAGACCCAGTACTTC
CASSLSPLRGGQSLWETQYF
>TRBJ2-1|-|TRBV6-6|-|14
TGTGCCAGCAGTTACTACAGGCGGGATAATGAGCAGTTCTTC
CASSYYRRDNEQFF
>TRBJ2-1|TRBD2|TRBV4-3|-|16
TGCGCCAGCAGCCAAAGCCCGGGACTACCATACAATGAGCAGTTCTTC
CASSQSPGLPYNEQFF
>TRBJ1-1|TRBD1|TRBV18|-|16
TGTGCCAGCTCACCCAGCAGGACAGGCTTGAACACTGAAGCTTTCTTT
CASSPSRTGLNTEAFF
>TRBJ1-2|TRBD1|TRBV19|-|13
TGTGCCAGTAGTCCCCGGGACAGCTATGGCTACACCTTC
CASSPRDSYGYTF
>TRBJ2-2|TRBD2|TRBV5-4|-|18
TGTGCCAGCAGCTTGGCCCCTAGCGGGGGGCTGAGCACCGGGGAGCTGTTTTTT
CASSLAPSGGLSTGELFF
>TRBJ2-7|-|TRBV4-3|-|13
TGCGCCAGCAGCCAAGTAGGAGGGACCGAGCAGTACTTC
CASSQVGGTEQYF
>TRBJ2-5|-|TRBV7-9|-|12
TGTGCCAGCAGCTCTGGAGGGGAGACCCAGTACTTC
CASSSGGETQYF
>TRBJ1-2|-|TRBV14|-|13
TGTGCCAGCAGCCAAGGGACAGACTATGGCTACACCTTC
CASSQGTDYGYTF
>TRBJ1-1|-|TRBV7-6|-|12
TGTGCCAGCAGCCAGGTTGGCACTGAAGCTTTCTTT
CASSQVGTEAFF
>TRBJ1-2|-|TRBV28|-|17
TGTGCCAGCAGATCCCTTGCACAGCCCAGGGCTAACTATGGCTACACCTTC
CASRSLAQPRANYGYTF
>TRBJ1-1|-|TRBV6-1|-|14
TGTGCCAGCAGCGATTATTTGGCGAACACTGAAGCTTTCTTT
CASSDYLANTEAFF
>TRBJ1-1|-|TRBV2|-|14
TGTGCCAGCCGACCAGGGGTCCTGAACACTGAAGCTTTCTTT
CASRPGVLNTEAFF
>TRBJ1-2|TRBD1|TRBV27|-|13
TGTGCCAGCAGTTTAACCCGACAGGGCGGGTACACCTTC
CASSLTRQGGYTF
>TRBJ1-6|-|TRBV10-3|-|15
TGTGCCATCAGTGAGTCAGCAGGGGATAATTCACCCCTCCACTTT
CAISESAGDNSPLHF
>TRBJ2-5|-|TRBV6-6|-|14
TGTGCCAGCACCTTTGCGGGGGCCAAAGAGACCCAGTACTTC
CASTFAGAKETQYF
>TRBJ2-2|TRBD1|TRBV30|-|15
TGTGCCTGGAGTCCCAGGACAGGGGACACCGGGGAGCTGTTTTTT
CAWSPRTGDTGELFF
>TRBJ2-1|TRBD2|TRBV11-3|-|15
TGTGCCAGCAGTCGAGCGGGGGCCGCCTACAATGAGCAGTTCTTC
CASSRAGAAYNEQFF
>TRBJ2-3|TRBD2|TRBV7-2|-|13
TGTGCCAGCAGCTTGGGGGGGACAGATACGCAGTATTTT
CASSLGGTDTQYF
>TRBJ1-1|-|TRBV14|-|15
TGTGCCAGCAGCCATGCTCTGGGCCCTTTAGAAATGGCTTTCTTT
CASSHALGPLEMAFF
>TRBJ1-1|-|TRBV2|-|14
TGTGCCAGGGAATCTACAGGGCTGAACACTGAAGCTTTCTTT
CARESTGLNTEAFF
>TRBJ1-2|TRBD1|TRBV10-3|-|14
TGTGCCATCAGCGCGGACAGGGGGAGGCATGGCTACACCTTC
CAISADRGRHGYTF
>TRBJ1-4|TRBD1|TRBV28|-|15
TGTGCCAGCAGCCTAACAGGGGGCGCAGGTGAAAAACTGTTTTTT
CASSLTGGAGEKLFF
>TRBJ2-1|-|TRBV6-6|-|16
TGTGCCAGCAGTCGCGGACAGACTCCATCCTACAATGAGCAGTTCTTC
CASSRGQTPSYNEQFF
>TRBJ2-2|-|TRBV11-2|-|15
TGTGCCAGCAGCTTAGTACTTAGAGACACCGGGGAGCTGTTTTTT
CASSLVLRDTGELFF
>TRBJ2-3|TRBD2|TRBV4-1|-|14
TGCGCCAGCAGCTGGGGGGGGGACGCAGATACGCAGTATTTT
CASSWGGDADTQYF
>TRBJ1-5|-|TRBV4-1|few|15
TGCGCCAGCAGCCAAGTATCAGATACGGGTCAGCCCCAGCATTTT
CASSQVSDTGQPQHF
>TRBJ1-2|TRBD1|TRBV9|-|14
TGTGCCAGCAGCAGCGTAAGGACAGGCTCCGGCTACACCTTC
CASSSVRTGSGYTF
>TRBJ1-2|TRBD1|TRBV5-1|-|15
TGCGCCAGCAGCGCGACCCCGGACAGGGAGGGTGGCTACACCTTC
CASSATPDREGGYTF
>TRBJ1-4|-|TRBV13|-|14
TGTGCCAGCAGCTTAAGACAGATAAATGAAAAACTGTTTTTT
CASSLRQINEKLFF
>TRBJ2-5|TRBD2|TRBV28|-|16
TGTGCCAGCAGTTTTGGTATAGCGGGGGGGCGGGAGACCCAGTACTTC
CASSFGIAGGRETQYF
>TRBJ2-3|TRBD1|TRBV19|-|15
TGTGCCAGTAGTATGGGACAGACGACGACATATACGCAGTATTTT
CASSMGQTTTYTQYF
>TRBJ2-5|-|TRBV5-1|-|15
TGCGCCAGCAGCTCCTCCCCCGGGGGAGGAGAGACCCAGTACTTC
CASSSSPGGGETQYF
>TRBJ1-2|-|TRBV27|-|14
TGTGCCAGCAGTTTATCGCCTTACAGGGCTAGCTACGCCTTC
CASSLSPYRASYAF
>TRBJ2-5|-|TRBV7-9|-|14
TGTGCCAGCAGCTTAGTGCCAGGGCAGGAGACCCAGTACTTC
CASSLVPGQETQYF
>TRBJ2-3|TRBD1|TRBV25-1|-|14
TGTGCCAGCAAAACCAGGGGGCGCCCAGATACGCAGTATTTT
CASKTRGRPDTQYF
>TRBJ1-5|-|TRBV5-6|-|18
TGTGCCAGCAGCTTGTTGTCGGCAGCAGCGACTAGCAATCAGCCCCAGCATTTT
CASSLLSAAATSNQPQHF
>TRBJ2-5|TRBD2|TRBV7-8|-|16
TGTGCCAGCAGCCTTACTAGCGGGGGAGACCAAGAGACCCAGTACTTC
CASSLTSGGDQETQYF